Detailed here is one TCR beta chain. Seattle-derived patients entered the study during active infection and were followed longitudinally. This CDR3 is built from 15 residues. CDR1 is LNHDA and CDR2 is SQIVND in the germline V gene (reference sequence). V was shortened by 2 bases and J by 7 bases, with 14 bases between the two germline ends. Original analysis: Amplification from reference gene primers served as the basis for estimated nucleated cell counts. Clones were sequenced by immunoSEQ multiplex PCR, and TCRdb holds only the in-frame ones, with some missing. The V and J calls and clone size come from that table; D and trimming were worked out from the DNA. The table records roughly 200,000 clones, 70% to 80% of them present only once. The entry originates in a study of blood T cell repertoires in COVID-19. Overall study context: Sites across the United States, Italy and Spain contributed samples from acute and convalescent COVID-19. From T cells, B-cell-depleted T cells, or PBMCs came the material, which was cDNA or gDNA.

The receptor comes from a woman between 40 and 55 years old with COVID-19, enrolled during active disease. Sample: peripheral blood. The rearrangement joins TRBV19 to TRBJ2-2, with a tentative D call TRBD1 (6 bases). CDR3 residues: CASSIITGQGGELFF. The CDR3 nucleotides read TGTGCCAGTAGTATAATAACAGGGCAGGGCGGGGAGCTGTTTTTT.